These 25 T cell receptor beta chains share one sample of origin, sequenced in a study of blood T cell repertoires in COVID-19. Sequencing was performed with immunoSEQ multiplex PCR; in TCRdb, only in-frame clones are kept and a portion is missing. Of 200,000 to 250,000 clones listed, more than 70% are singletons. Sequences were obtained from peripheral blood. The receptor set was obtained from a human donor in a cohort sampled during active COVID-19.

The gene calls are TRBV3-1 (or the pseudogene TRBV3-2) and TRBJ2-1, with 7 bases fitting TRBD2. V gave up 4 bases and J gave up 1 base; unmatched junction bases: 4. Per germline, CDR1 LGHDT and CDR2 YNNKEL (reference sequence). The CDR3 extends over 15 amino acids. The CDR3 protein is CASSPGTISYNEQFF. The CDR3 nucleotides read TGTGCCAGCAGCCCCGGGACTATTTCCTACAATGAGCAGTTCTTC.

The V call is TRBV5-4, the J call TRBJ1-1; D gene ambiguous. The V gene's germline CDR1 is SGHNT and CDR2 YYREEE (reference sequence). The CDR3 spans 13 residues. Trimming stripped 3 bases from V and 1 base from J, with 7 bases between. CDR3: CASSSTANTEAFF. CDR3 DNA sequence: TGTGCCAGCAGCTCAACAGCGAACACTGAAGCTTTCTTT.

The chain links TRBV10-3 to TRBJ1-3; no clear D. The V and J ends lost 6 bases and 1 base respectively, with 10 bases between them. Germline V lookup: CDR1 ENHRY, CDR2 SYGVKD. The CDR3 runs to 14 residues. The CDR3 bases are TGTGCCATCAGCCCGCCCGGGTCTGGAAACACCATATATTTT. Its protein is CAISPPGSGNTIYF.

The chain has TRBV3-1 (or the pseudogene TRBV3-2) and TRBJ2-3; TRBD2 agrees at 14 bases. The V segment lost 5 bases and the J segment 6 bases; nucleotides outside the gene matches: 7. The germline V gene encodes CDR1 LGHDT and CDR2 YNNKEL (reference sequence). CDR3 length: 16 amino acids. The CDR3 sequence is CASSTGTSGRSDTQYF. CDR3 in DNA: TGTGCCAGCAGCACAGGGACTAGCGGGAGATCGGATACGCAGTATTTT.

The genes are TRBV10-3 and TRBJ2-5, with 9 bases aligning to TRBD2. Trimming at V came to 0 bases and at J to 5 bases, leaving 10 bases not matched to a gene. CDR3 size: 17 residues. Per the germline V gene, CDR1 is ENHRY and CDR2 is SYGVKD. In nucleotides, the CDR3 is TGTGCCATCAGTGAGTCTGGCGGGGGGGACCCGGGTGAGACCCAGTACTTC. Its translation is CAISESGGGDPGETQYF.

The chain combines TRBV7-2 with TRBJ1-2; TRBD1 agrees at 12 bases. Germline CDR1 SGHTA, CDR2 FQGNSA. V lost 7 bases and J lost 5; bases outside the gene matches: 5. The CDR3 runs 14 residues. CDR3 DNA sequence: TGTGCCAGCACGGGACAGGGGGCCTGGTATGGCTACACCTTC. Its translation: CASTGQGAWYGYTF.

The V and J genes are TRBV28 and TRBJ2-7, with D perhaps matching TRBD1 (6 bases). Trimming stripped 4 bases from V and 4 bases from J, with 20 bases between. Germline CDR1 and CDR2: MDHEN and SYDVKM. This CDR3 comprises 16 residues. The CDR3 region has the DNA TGTGCCAGCAGTTCTGGGCTTACCGACAGGACGTACGAGCAGTACTTC. Translated: CASSSGLTDRTYEQYF.

The rearrangement joins TRBV13 to TRBJ1-4; the D is unclear. The CDR3 spans 15 residues. Germline V gene lookup returns CDR1 PRHDT and CDR2 FYEKMQ (reference sequence). V shed 6 bases and J shed 3 bases, with 14 bases lying between them. The CDR3 sequence is CASRARETANEKLFF. The CDR3 region has the DNA TGTGCCAGCAGAGCCCGGGAGACGGCTAATGAAAAACTGTTTTTT.

This clone showed up just once. The V and J genes are TRBV5-6 and TRBJ1-1, with D perhaps matching TRBD1 (5 bases). This CDR3 region has 14 residues. The ends were cut back, 0 bases at V and 3 bases at J, with 9 bases in the middle. From germline, CDR1 is SGHDT and CDR2 YYEEEE. The CDR3 coding sequence is TGTGCCAGCAGCTTGGGCCAGGGCTACACTGAAGCTTTCTTT. Translation gives CASSLGQGYTEAFF.

This rearrangement joins TRBV19 to TRBJ1-5; the match to TRBD1 covers 8 bases. The CDR3 loop spans 13 amino acids. The J segment lost 11 bases and the V segment lost 4 bases, leaving 7 bases of the junction unmatched. Germline CDR1 and CDR2: LNHDA and SQIVND (reference sequence). The CDR3 here is CASSKETGAAQHF. The CDR3 DNA follows: TGTGCCAGTAGTAAAGAGACAGGGGCGGCCCAGCATTTT. The entire variable domain, with the rest obtained from reference TRBV19 and TRBJ1-5, is as follows: DGGITQSPKYLFRKEGQNVTLSCEQNLNHDAMYWYRQDPGQGLRLIYYSQIVNDFQKGDIAEGYSVSREKKESFPLTVTSAQKNPTAFYLCASSKETGAAQHFGDGTRLSIL.

The chain carries TRBV19 and TRBJ2-1; tentative D call: TRBD1 (6 bases). The V end lost 10 bases, the J end lost 0 bases, and 19 bases lay between the germline ends. CDR1 is LNHDA, CDR2 SQIVND, per germline (reference sequence). CDR3 length: 16 residues. In DNA form, the CDR3 reads TGTGCCACCAACCCCGGAGAGGGGGTCTCCTACAATGAGCAGTTCTTC. Translated, it gives CATNPGEGVSYNEQFF.

This clone showed up just once. In DNA, the CDR3 is TGTGCCAGCAGTGACAGGACAGGGGCCTACGAGCAGTACTTC. Translation: CASSDRTGAYEQYF. The chain employs TRBV2 and TRBJ2-7, with 9 bases fitting TRBD1. After removal of 3 bases from V and 2 bases from J, the junction contained 2 bases not matched to a gene. From germline, CDR1 is SNHLY and CDR2 FYNNEI. This CDR3 has 14 residues. Drawing the rest from reference TRBV2 and TRBJ2-7, the complete variable domain is EPEVTQTPSHQVTQMGQEVILRCVPISNHLYFYWYRQILGQKVEFLVSFYNNEISEKSEIFDDQFSVERPDGSNFTLKIRSTKLEDSAMYFCASSDRTGAYEQYFGPGTRLTVT.

This sequence joins TRBV28 and TRBJ1-5; D is unresolved. The germline V and J ends were trimmed by 7 bases and 1 base, with 14 bases remaining between them. This CDR3 is built from 15 residues. From germline, CDR1 is MDHEN and CDR2 SYDVKM. The DNA of the CDR3 is TGTGCCAGCATCCTGGGCCCTTTCAGCAATCAGCCCCAGCATTTT. Its protein product is CASILGPFSNQPQHF. The whole variable domain, filled in from reference TRBV28 and TRBJ1-5, reads DVKVTQSSRYLVKRTGEKVFLECVQDMDHENMFWYRQDPGLGLRLIYFSYDVKMKEKGDIPEGYSVSREKKERFSLILESASTNQTSMYLCASILGPFSNQPQHFGDGTRLSIL.

This clone was observed a few times. The chain couples TRBV7-9 to TRBJ1-1, with a weak D call TRBD1 (6 bases). The CDR3 sequence is 14 residues long. Germline V gene sequence: CDR1 SEHNR, CDR2 FQNEAQ (reference sequence). V lost 10 bases and J 0 bases, leaving 15 bases between the germline ends. This CDR3 reads CATHRVDMNTEAFF. The DNA of the CDR3 is TGTGCCACTCACAGGGTGGACATGAACACTGAAGCTTTCTTT.

This clone was seen only a few times. The V and J genes are TRBV9 and TRBJ2-1, with D possibly being TRBD1 (5 bases). CDR3 length: 13 amino acids. In germline, CDR1 is SGDLS, CDR2 YYNGEE. V lost 3 bases to trimming and J lost 6 bases, with 10 bases between them. DNA of the CDR3: TGTGCCAGCAGCGACTCAGGGTTCAATGAGCAGTTCTTC. Protein product: CASSDSGFNEQFF.

The genes are TRBV2 and TRBJ2-1; the match to TRBD2 covers 11 bases. The CDR3 length is 14 residues. The junction had 9 bases not matched to a gene; V was cut back by 7 bases and J by 10 bases. CDR1 SNHLY and CDR2 FYNNEI come from the germline V gene. The CDR3 DNA sequence: TGTGCCAGCAACCCACTAGCGGGAGCCGGAGAGCAGTTCTTC. This translates into CASNPLAGAGEQFF.

The J gene is TRBJ1-1, the V gene TRBV18; 7 nucleotides agree with TRBD1. This CDR3 region has 14 residues. The germline gives CDR1 KGHSH, CDR2 LQKENI. V lost 3 bases, J lost 7 bases, and 8 bases stayed unmatched. The DNA for the CDR3 is TGTGCCAGCTCACCCGACAGGGCTTACCGTGAAGCTTTCTTT. This gives the protein CASSPDRAYREAFF.

This chain joins TRBV2 and TRBJ2-3, with D perhaps matching TRBD2 (6 bases). The V end lost 3 bases, the J end lost 9 bases, and 7 bases lay between the germline ends. CDR3 length equals 11 residues. From germline, CDR1 is SNHLY and CDR2 FYNNEI. The CDR3 sequence: CASSDGGTQYF. CDR3 sequence (DNA): TGTGCCAGCAGTGATGGGGGGACGCAGTATTTT.

CDR3 nucleotides: TGTGCCAGCAGCCTGCCGGGACAGGGGGGCCATGAGCAGTTCTTC. Amino acid sequence: CASSLPGQGGHEQFF. The chain joins TRBV7-2 to TRBJ2-1; 11 bases fit TRBD1. Germline trimming cut 5 bases from V and 8 bases from J; bases unmatched to any gene: 8. Germline V gives CDR1 SGHTA, CDR2 FQGNSA. This CDR3 has 15 residues.

This chain links TRBV10-3 with TRBJ1-1; tentative D call: TRBD1 (5 bases). This CDR3 contains 14 residues. Deletions cut 0 bases from V and 4 bases from J, with 9 bases between. CDR1 and CDR2 from the germline V gene are ENHRY and SYGVKD. CDR3 sequence: CAISESKGLTEAFF. In DNA form, the CDR3 reads TGTGCCATCAGTGAGTCGAAGGGGCTCACTGAAGCTTTCTTT.

The chain carries TRBV4-1 and TRBJ2-3; 13 nucleotides line up with TRBD2. The CDR3 is 16 amino acids. Per the germline V gene, CDR1 is MGHRA and CDR2 is YSYEKL. The V gene end was trimmed by 4 bases and the J gene end by 1 base; junction bases not matched to a gene: 2. CDR3: CASSLLAGGGTDTQYF. The CDR3 coding sequence is TGCGCCAGCAGCCTACTAGCGGGGGGGGGCACAGATACGCAGTATTTT.

The V call is TRBV11-2, the J call TRBJ2-5, with 11 bases lining up with TRBD2. CDR3 size: 18 residues. Germline CDR1 reads SGHAT; CDR2 reads FQNNGV. V was pared by 3 bases and J by 5 bases, with 14 bases of the junction left unmatched. The CDR3 DNA is TGTGCCAGCAGCTTCGGACTCCTAGCGGGGGGAGGCGGGGAGACCCAGTACTTC. Translating it yields CASSFGLLAGGGGETQYF.

J is TRBJ2-3 and V is TRBV6-5; TRBD2 is a possible D gene (6 bases). Germline CDR1 MNHEY, CDR2 SVGAGI. The CDR3 length is 15 residues. Trimming removed 5 bases from V and 2 bases from J, with 14 bases in between. In DNA, the CDR3 is TGTGCCAGCAGTCTCTTCGGGACTTCCACAGATACGCAGTATTTT. Its translation is CASSLFGTSTDTQYF.

In DNA, the CDR3 is TGTGCCAGCAGTTTCCCCCCCGGACAGGCGAACACTGAAGCTTTCTTT. Protein: CASSFPPGQANTEAFF. The genes are TRBV27 and TRBJ1-1; TRBD1 matches 7 bases. The CDR3 runs 16 residues. The V gene's germline CDR1 is MNHEY and CDR2 SMNVEV (reference sequence). The V gene end was trimmed by 3 bases and the J gene end by 1 base; junction bases not matched to a gene: 8.

V usage is TRBV28 and J usage is TRBJ2-3, with D hard to call. The germline V gene has CDR1 MDHEN and CDR2 SYDVKM. The CDR3 is 14 residues long. V was pared by 7 bases and J by 0 bases, with 11 bases between. The CDR3, as DNA: TGTGCCAGCAAGTCCAGTTCAAGCACAGATACGCAGTATTTT. This translates into CASKSSSSTDTQYF.